The entry below gives a single T cell receptor beta chain sequence along with its context. The data derive from a study of T cells in Graves' hyperthyroidism and ophthalmopathy. Researchers amplified the TCR beta CDR3 regions from RNA transcripts. The HTBI set primed first-round TCR CDR3 RT-PCR. One entry per CDR3 protein results from TCRdb running MiXCR on the multiplex PCR reads. The sample holds nearly 750,000 distinct CDR3 sequences; about a third are singletons and the top ten take around 32%. Germline CDR1 is DFQATT and CDR2 is SNEGSKA (reference sequence). CDR3 length: 11 residues. Trimming cost V 7 bases and J 4 bases, with 8 bases left between them.

The sample taken for sequencing was blood. This TCR derives from a woman aged 40 to 55 with Graves' hyperthyroidism. The chain links TRBV20-1 to TRBJ2-1; D might be TRBD1 or TRBD2, each matching 5 bases. The CDR3 spells CSVGEYNEQFF. CDR3 in DNA: TGCAGTGTGGGGGAGTACAATGAGCAGTTCTTC.